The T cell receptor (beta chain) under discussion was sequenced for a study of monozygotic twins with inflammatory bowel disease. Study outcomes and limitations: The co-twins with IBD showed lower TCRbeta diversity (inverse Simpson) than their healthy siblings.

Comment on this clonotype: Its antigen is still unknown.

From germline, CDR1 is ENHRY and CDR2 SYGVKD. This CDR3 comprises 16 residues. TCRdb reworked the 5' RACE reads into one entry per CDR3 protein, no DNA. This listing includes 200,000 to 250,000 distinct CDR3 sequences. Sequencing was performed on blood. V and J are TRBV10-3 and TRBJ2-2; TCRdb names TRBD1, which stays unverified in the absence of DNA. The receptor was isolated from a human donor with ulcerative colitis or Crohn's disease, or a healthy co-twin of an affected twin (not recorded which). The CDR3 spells CAIRFTGEEHTGELFF.